This record concerns one TCR beta chain sequence. Its antigen is as yet unknown. The CDR3 loop spans 15 amino acids. After removal of 5 bases from V and 4 bases from J, the junction contained 6 bases not matched to a gene. Germline CDR1 is SGHTA and CDR2 is FQGTGA. The entry originates in a study of T-cell reconstitution after alpha-beta-depleted transplantation in children. Overall study results and limits: Diversity and T-cell counts at one year after transplant derived mostly from new T cells. Several hundred expanded graft clones reportedly were the source of alpha-beta T cells about two months after transplant.

Using unique molecular identifiers, the investigators prepared the TCRbeta library. Each CDR3 protein is one row after TCRdb ran MiXCR on the PCR reads. The table includes about 580,000 distinct CDR3 sequences, over 20% detected once. Material: PBMCs, obtained before TCRalphabeta/CD19-depleted stem cell transplant. This chain joins TRBV7-3 and TRBJ1-4; 8 positions match TRBD1. This sequence originates from a boy under two years old with Wiskott-Aldrich syndrome, due to receive a stem cell transplant. The CDR3 is CASSEGQGLNEKLFF. The CDR3 region has the DNA TGTGCCAGCAGCGAAGGACAGGGCCTTAATGAAAAACTGTTTTTT.